The 4 T cell receptor beta chains listed next were all sequenced from one sample in a study of T cells in women clearing cervical HPV infection. Assay used: immunoSEQ multiplex PCR; TCRdb lists only in-frame clones, some missing. The table lists roughly 19,000 clones, with 6.5% to 8.5% in the top ten. The specimen sequenced was blood buffy coat. These receptors were obtained from a woman between 18 and 69 years old with a cervical HPV16 infection that either progressed to CIN3+ or cleared (not recorded which).

About this clone itself: The read is 3 residues too short to cover the CDR3 end, so that end is filled in from the germline J gene. This sequence joins TRBV2 and TRBJ1-2, with 8 bases matching TRBD1. The J segment lost 6 bases and the V segment lost 6 bases, leaving 6 bases of the junction unmatched. Per germline, CDR1 SNHLY and CDR2 FYNNEI. The CDR3 totals 13 residues. The DNA read from the CDR3 is TGTGCCAGCAGCCCACAGGGGGAGGATGGC. This sequence encodes CASSPQGEDG. The whole CDR3 sequence is CASSPQGEDGYTF.

In the case of this clone: The read terminates 3 residues ahead of where the CDR3 ends, so the germline J gene completes it. The V and J genes are TRBV13 and TRBJ2-7; 12 bases are a match to TRBD2. Per the germline V gene, CDR1 is PRHDT and CDR2 is FYEKMQ (reference sequence). This CDR3 region has 19 residues. With V trimmed by 5 bases and J by 0 bases, 14 bases remained unmatched. CDR3 DNA (partial): TGTGCCAGCAGCCCCACTCCGGGACTAGCGGGCAGAATCTCCTACGAG. It encodes CASSPTPGLAGRISYE. The CDR3, in full, reads CASSPTPGLAGRISYEQYF. The entire variable domain, with the rest obtained from reference TRBV13 and TRBJ2-7, is as follows: AAGVIQSPRHLIKEKRETATLKCYPIPRHDTVYWYQQGPGQDPQFLISFYEKMQSDKGSIPDRFSAQQFSDYHSELNMSSLELGDSALYFCASSPTPGLAGRISYEQYFGPGTRLTVT.

With regard to this clone: The read finishes 3 residues shy of the CDR3 end, and the germline J gene is used to complete it. The chain links TRBV29-1 to TRBJ1-2, with no clear D. Per the germline V gene, CDR1 is SQVTM and CDR2 is ANQGSEA. V was trimmed by 3 bases and J by 4 bases, leaving 18 bases between them. The CDR3 loop spans 15 amino acids. The CDR3 region is CSVEGGPGRSYGYTF. The sequenced CDR3 bases are TGCAGCGTTGAGGGTGGCCCGGGGAGGTCCTATGGC.

The chain's CDR3 is CASSLAQARGEKLFF. Partial CDR3 DNA: TGTGCCAGCAGCTTAGCCCAGGCCAGGGGTGAAAAA. This chain joins TRBV7-9 and TRBJ1-4, with D perhaps matching TRBD1 (6 bases). The read ends 3 residues shy of where the CDR3 ends; the end is completed using the germline J gene. CDR1 and CDR2 (germline): SEHNR, FQNEAQ (reference sequence). Deletions cut 0 bases from V and 7 bases from J, with 12 bases between. The CDR3 loop spans 15 amino acids.